This is a list of T cell receptor beta chains from one sample in a study of OX40 agonist ivuxolimab in advanced cancers. Clones were sequenced by immunoSEQ multiplex PCR, and TCRdb holds only the in-frame ones, with some missing. The repertoire includes around 30,000 clones, roughly 89% of them detected once, and around 24% sits in the top ten. The material sequenced was CD4+ or CD8+ T cells sorted from blood, taken in a trial of the OX40 agonist ivuxolimab. These receptors originate from an adult with an advanced solid tumor such as melanoma, head and neck, liver or kidney cancer. Both conserved end residues are part of each CDR3. The order of the fields is clone size, J gene, D gene, V gene, CDR3 DNA, CDR3 protein. D genes are given only for firm matches. Rows may omit the clone size; those that give it use once, few, many or a size class.

once | TRBJ2-7 | TRBD2 | TRBV4-1 | TGCGCCAGCAGCCTAGGGCTAGCGGGCGAGTACGAGCAGTACTTC | CASSLGLAGEYEQYF
NA | TRBJ1-5 | NA | TRBV28 | TGTGCCAGCACCCCGGTGGGGAATCAGCCCCAGCATTTT | CASTPVGNQPQHF
NA | TRBJ2-7 | NA | TRBV4-1 | TGCGCCAGCAGCCCCGGGGCTCTTGGATTTGAGCAGTACTTC | CASSPGALGFEQYF
NA | TRBJ2-3 | NA | TRBV10-1 | TGCGCCAGCAGGGTCAGCACAGATACGCAGTATTTT | CASRVSTDTQYF
few | TRBJ2-1 | TRBD1 | TRBV2 | TGTGCCAGCACCATGGACAGGACTGCTCGGTACAATGAGCAGTTCTTC | CASTMDRTARYNEQFF
NA | TRBJ2-1 | NA | TRBV7-8 | TGTGCCAGCAGCCGAGGGTCCTACAATGAGCAGTTCTTC | CASSRGSYNEQFF
NA | TRBJ2-3 | TRBD1 | TRBV7-9 | TGTGCCAGCAGAGGGACAGCGGATACGCAGTATTTT | CASRGTADTQYF
NA | TRBJ2-7 | TRBD2 | TRBV27 | TGTGCCAGCAGGGGAGGGTTCGTTCAGTACGAGCAGTACTTC | CASRGGFVQYEQYF
NA | TRBJ2-6 | NA | TRBV6-1 | TGTGCCAGCAGTGACGGAGATGGGGCCAACGTCCTGACTTTC | CASSDGDGANVLTF
NA | TRBJ1-1 | NA | TRBV4-1 | TGCGCCAGCAGCCGCATGGTTATGGTAATGAACACTGAAGCTTTCTTT | CASSRMVMVMNTEAFF
once | TRBJ2-3 | TRBD2 | TRBV7-9 | TGTGCCAGCAGCTCCGGACTAGCGGGGGGTTCAGCGTCAGATACGCAGTATTTT | CASSSGLAGGSASDTQYF